One and the same sample provided the 6 T cell receptor beta chains below, sequenced in a study of blood T cell repertoires in COVID-19. The repertoire was sequenced with immunoSEQ multiplex PCR; TCRdb's copy has only in-frame clones and lacks some. The sample has 250,000 or so clones, roughly 86% seen once. Material: peripheral blood. The receptors here all came from a man older than 75 with acute or convalescent COVID-19.

This rearrangement joins TRBV10-3 to TRBJ2-7; TRBD1 is a possible D gene (6 bases). Germline CDR1 reads ENHRY; CDR2 reads SYGVKD. The CDR3 runs 16 residues. V lost 3 bases and J lost 7, with 22 bases in between. CDR3 region: CAISDTGQVGPGEQYF. The CDR3 DNA is TGTGCCATCAGTGACACGGGACAAGTGGGACCGGGAGAGCAGTACTTC.

This rearrangement joins TRBV29-1 to TRBJ1-2; tentatively, D is TRBD1 (6 bases). V shed 3 bases and J shed 4 bases, with 12 bases lying between them. Per germline, CDR1 SQVTM and CDR2 ANQGSEA. This CDR3 spans 13 amino acids. CDR3 residues: CSVDLLGAYGYTF. CDR3 nucleotides: TGCAGCGTTGATCTTTTGGGGGCCTATGGCTACACCTTC.

V gene TRBV5-4 combines with J gene TRBJ2-2; D call uncertain. Between the trimmed V and J ends, which lost 5 bases and 6 bases, there was a span of 8 bases. The germline V gene has CDR1 SGHNT and CDR2 YYREEE (reference sequence). The CDR3 contains 12 residues. CDR3 region: CASSYNAGELFF. CDR3 nucleotide sequence: TGTGCCAGCAGTTATAATGCCGGGGAGCTGTTTTTT.

This chain joins TRBV6-5 and TRBJ2-7, with 7 bases aligning to TRBD2. This CDR3 is 15 amino acids long. Trimming took 6 bases from V and 4 from J; bases not matched to a gene: 12. Germline CDR1 MNHEY, CDR2 SVGAGI. CDR3 nucleotides: TGTGCCAGCAGCACCCCCCCCGGGGGGTTTTACGAGCAGTACTTC. Amino acids: CASSTPPGGFYEQYF.

This clone was recorded only once. The rearrangement joins TRBV6-5 to TRBJ1-6, with a tentative D call TRBD1 (6 bases). Per germline, CDR1 MNHEY and CDR2 SVGAGI. The V and J ends lost 7 bases and 7 bases respectively, with 14 bases between them. The CDR3 has 14 residues. The CDR3 region has the DNA TGTGCCAGCAAAGGGGACACTTCGAATTCACCCCTCCACTTT. Translation: CASKGDTSNSPLHF.

V is TRBV5-1 and J is TRBJ2-1; possibly TRBD1 for D (6 bases). The ends were cut back, 4 bases at V and 4 bases at J, with 12 bases in the middle. This CDR3 comprises 14 residues. Germline V gene lookup returns CDR1 SGHRS and CDR2 YFSETQ. CDR3 sequence reads: CASSPQGPYNEQFF. CDR3 in DNA: TGCGCCAGCAGCCCACAGGGTCCATACAATGAGCAGTTCTTC.